This TCR delta chain was captured in a study of Vδ1+ human thymocytes. Study results and limitations: Thymic TRG and TRD repertoires appeared highly polyclonal.

J was trimmed by 5 bases and V by 4 bases; bases with no gene match: 26. The CDR3 consists of 21 residues. Germline CDR1 TSWWSYY, CDR2 QGS. The sample holds a few counts of this clone. As yet, its antigen is unknown. RNA was extracted from the cells and then reverse transcribed. CDR3 amplicons came from multiplex PCR with pooled V-gene forward and constant-region reverse primers. TCRdb called clones from the multiplex PCR reads again using CATT. Of roughly 76,000 delta-chain clones in the sample, about 35% were seen once. Sequencing was performed on Vdelta1+ gamma-delta thymocytes from the thymus. As to subset: FACS-sorted CD3+ TCRalphabeta- TCRVdelta1+ TCRVdelta2- thymocytes. The sequence derives from a boy younger than two who had congenital heart surgery. The chain has TRDV1 and TRDJ1; 9 nucleotides align to TRDD2. In DNA, the CDR3 is TGTGCTCTTGGGGTAGCCTTCCTACTCCCTTCTGGGGATAGGGGGGGGGATAAACTCATCTTT. Its protein product is CALGVAFLLPSGDRGGDKLIF.